This is a list of T cell receptor beta chains from one sample in a study of glioma-infiltrating T cells after dendritic cell vaccination. Using immunoSEQ multiplex PCR, the repertoire was profiled, and TCRdb retains in-frame clones only, with some absent. Among over 90,000 clones, more than 75% were seen once, and the ten largest hold around 3%. The input for sequencing was blood, taken before dendritic cell vaccination. The receptors stem from a human donor with glioblastoma. The CDR3 runs from the conserved cysteine through the conserved F or W. D genes are given only for firm matches. Rows may omit the clone size; those that give it use once, few, many or a size class.

d_gene	len	v_gene	j_gene	abundance	CDR3aa	CDR3nt
TRBD2	15	TRBV2	TRBJ2-1	NA	CASRIRTSENYEQFF	TGTGCCAGCAGAATACGGACTAGCGAGAACTATGAGCAGTTCTTC
NA	14	TRBV9	TRBJ2-7	NA	CASSVAPGPYEQYF	TGTGCCAGCAGCGTAGCCCCAGGGCCCTACGAGCAGTACTTC
NA	15	TRBV10-1	TRBJ1-2	NA	CASSEAGLSFRGYTF	TGCGCCAGCAGTGAGGCAGGACTTTCCTTTAGAGGCTACACCTTC
TRBD1	14	TRBV6-5	TRBJ1-1	NA	CASTLDRGTTEAFF	TGTGCCAGCACCTTAGACAGGGGGACCACTGAAGCTTTCTTT
NA	11	TRBV5-4	TRBJ2-7	NA	CASSVQGRQYF	TGTGCCAGCAGCGTGCAGGGTCGCCAGTACTTC
TRBD1	14	TRBV2	TRBJ2-1	few	CASTGQGASFNQFF	TGTGCCAGCACGGGGCAGGGGGCGTCCTTCAACCAGTTCTTC
TRBD1	14	TRBV7-2	TRBJ1-1	NA	CASSLRQGATEAFF	TGTGCCAGCAGCCTCCGACAGGGGGCGACTGAAGCTTTCTTT
NA	13	TRBV27	TRBJ1-1	NA	CASTDRRNTEAFF	TGTGCCAGCACCGACAGGAGGAACACTGAAGCTTTCTTT
NA	16	TRBV5-4	TRBJ1-2	NA	CASSLAGGGRTHGYTF	TGTGCCAGCAGCTTGGCCGGGGGGGGGCGTACCCATGGCTACACCTTC
NA	12	TRBV5-1	TRBJ1-1	NA	CASSLSNTEAFF	TGCGCCAGCAGCTTGTCAAACACTGAAGCTTTCTTT
NA	14	TRBV19	TRBJ2-7	NA	CASSMESATYEQYF	TGTGCCAGTAGTATGGAGTCGGCGACCTACGAGCAGTACTTC
TRBD1	12	TRBV29-1	TRBJ2-1	NA	CSAPTGGNEQFF	TGCAGCGCACCTACAGGGGGCAATGAGCAGTTCTTC
NA	17	TRBV5-6	TRBJ2-6	few	CASSFTTGSSGANVLTF	TGTGCCAGCAGCTTCACTACCGGGTCCTCTGGGGCCAACGTCCTGACTTTC
NA	14	TRBV29-1	TRBJ1-3	NA	CSVERDSAGNTIYF	TGCAGCGTTGAGCGTGACAGTGCTGGAAACACCATATATTTT
TRBD1	15	TRBV2	TRBJ2-2	NA	CASTRDRANTGELFF	TGTGCCAGCACCAGGGACAGGGCGAACACCGGGGAGCTGTTTTTT
TRBD2	14	TRBV6-1	TRBJ2-1	NA	CASSEASGSYEEFF	TGTGCCAGCAGTGAAGCTAGCGGGAGCTACGAAGAGTTCTTC
TRBD1	15	TRBV5-8	TRBJ1-6	few	CASSPGQGYNSPLHF	TGTGCCAGCAGCCCGGGACAGGGCTATAATTCACCCCTCCACTTT
TRBD1	15	TRBV5-1	TRBJ1-2	NA	CASSLGGQGAYGYTF	TGCGCCAGCAGCTTGGGGGGACAGGGGGCTTATGGCTACACCTTC
TRBD2	19	TRBV9	TRBJ2-3	once	CASSADPLSGSIVTDTQYF	TGTGCCAGCAGCGCCGACCCTCTTAGCGGGAGTATAGTGACAGATACGCAGTATTTT
NA	14	TRBV5-1	TRBJ1-3	once	CASSTGSSGNTIYF	TGCGCCAGCAGCACAGGGAGCTCTGGAAACACCATATATTTT
TRBD2	15	TRBV7-3	TRBJ2-7	NA	CASSPQAGGPYEQYF	TGTGCCAGCAGCCCCCAAGCGGGAGGGCCCTACGAGCAGTACTTC
TRBD1	16	TRBV18	TRBJ2-5	NA	CASSPPSKGAQETQYF	TGTGCCAGCTCACCACCGAGCAAGGGGGCACAAGAGACCCAGTACTTC
NA	14	TRBV11-2	TRBJ1-2	NA	CASRLSGTGYGYTF	TGTGCCAGCAGACTGTCCGGGACTGGCTATGGCTACACCTTC
NA	14	TRBV28	TRBJ1-5	NA	CASSLNSENQPQHF	TGTGCCAGCAGTTTAAACAGTGAGAATCAGCCCCAGCATTTT
NA	15	TRBV25-1	TRBJ1-2	NA	CASTHGDITRGGYTF	TGTGCCAGCACCCACGGGGACATCACCCGTGGAGGCTACACCTTC
TRBD1	16	TRBV5-1	TRBJ1-5	NA	CASSSRPGQGAQPQHF	TGCGCCAGCAGCTCTAGGCCGGGACAGGGGGCTCAGCCCCAGCATTTT
TRBD1	17	TRBV11-2	TRBJ1-4	once	CASSLGGQRTANEKLFF	TGTGCCAGCAGCTTAGGGGGACAGCGGACAGCTAATGAAAAACTGTTTTTT
NA	16	TRBV28	TRBJ1-2	NA	CASSPSWGQNLYGYTF	TGTGCCAGCAGCCCTTCCTGGGGGCAGAATCTCTATGGCTACACCTTC
NA	15	TRBV4-1	TRBJ2-7	NA	CASSPRQTLSYEQYF	TGCGCCAGCAGCCCACGACAGACCCTCTCCTACGAGCAGTACTTC
NA	16	TRBV7-9	TRBJ1-6	NA	CASSLSRGGFNSPLHF	TGTGCCAGCAGCTTATCTAGGGGGGGGTTCAATTCACCCCTCCACTTT
NA	15	TRBV2	TRBJ1-4	NA	CASSKNGGRDEKLFF	TGTGCCAGCAGTAAGAACGGAGGGAGGGATGAAAAACTGTTTTTT
TRBD1	14	TRBV5-1	TRBJ1-2	NA	CASLPDRGQGGYTF	TGCGCCAGCCTGCCGGACAGGGGGCAAGGTGGCTACACCTTC
NA	15	TRBV9	TRBJ2-7	NA	CASSVEIESSYEQYF	TGTGCCAGCAGCGTAGAGATAGAGAGCTCCTACGAGCAGTACTTC
TRBD1	14	TRBV18	TRBJ1-4	few	CASSPRGPNEKLFF	TGTGCCAGCTCACCAAGGGGGCCTAATGAAAAACTGTTTTTT
TRBD1	13	TRBV6-5	TRBJ1-1	NA	CASSLTGGTEAFF	TGTGCCAGCAGTTTGACAGGGGGCACTGAAGCTTTCTTT
TRBD1	16	TRBV4-2	TRBJ2-7	NA	CASSQAGTGGMDEQYF	TGTGCCAGCAGCCAAGCCGGGACAGGGGGTATGGACGAGCAGTACTTC
NA	16	TRBV5-4	TRBJ1-1	NA	CASSLGAGVKNTEAFF	TGTGCCAGCAGCTTAGGAGCAGGGGTTAAGAACACTGAAGCTTTCTTT
TRBD1	15	TRBV5-1	TRBJ2-7	once	CASSSQGQGSNEQYF	TGCGCCAGCAGCTCACAGGGACAGGGTAGCAACGAGCAGTACTTC
TRBD2	18	TRBV27	TRBJ2-7	NA	CASSLSASGTSGILEQYF	TGTGCCAGCAGTTTATCGGCTTCGGGGACTAGCGGGATCTTGGAGCAGTACTTC
NA	12	TRBV13	TRBJ2-4	NA	CASSLSLNIQYF	TGTGCCAGCAGCTTGAGTCTGAACATTCAGTACTTC
NA	12	TRBV7-9	TRBJ2-7	NA	CAGGGGPYEQYF	TGTGCCGGCGGGGGCGGGCCCTACGAGCAGTACTTC
TRBD1	15	TRBV7-3	TRBJ2-1	NA	CASSRDRVSYNEQFF	TGTGCCAGCAGCCGCGACAGGGTTTCATACAATGAGCAGTTCTTC
TRBD1	15	TRBV5-4	TRBJ1-2	once	CASSIGQGAPGGYTF	TGTGCCAGCAGCATAGGACAGGGGGCGCCGGGGGGCTACACCTTC
NA	14	TRBV18	TRBJ2-2	NA	CASPVSSNTGELFF	TGTGCCAGCCCGGTATCTTCGAACACCGGGGAGCTGTTTTTT
TRBD1	14	TRBV6-1	TRBJ1-1	once	CASRTRGRNTEAFF	TGTGCCAGCAGAACAAGGGGGCGGAACACTGAAGCTTTCTTT
TRBD2	15	TRBV6-1	TRBJ2-7	NA	CASRLASGGLYEQYF	TGTGCCAGCAGACTAGCTAGCGGGGGGTTATACGAGCAGTACTTC
TRBD1	14	TRBV18	TRBJ1-2	NA	CASSPTTGHYGYTF	TGTGCCAGCTCACCCACGACAGGGCACTATGGCTACACCTTC
TRBD1	14	TRBV2	TRBJ2-5	NA	CASSGTGSRGTQYF	TGTGCCAGCAGTGGGACAGGATCCCGGGGGACCCAGTACTTC
NA	13	TRBV10-3	TRBJ1-5	NA	CAMKATAGGPQHF	TGTGCCATGAAGGCGACAGCGGGAGGACCCCAGCATTTT
TRBD1	14	TRBV5-1	TRBJ2-5	NA	CASSPMTGDETQYF	TGCGCCAGCAGCCCAATGACAGGGGACGAGACCCAGTACTTC